Each of the 2 T cell receptor beta chains below was sequenced from the same sample in a study of blood T cell repertoires in COVID-19. Using immunoSEQ multiplex PCR, the repertoire was profiled, and TCRdb retains in-frame clones only, with some absent. The repertoire consists of about 210,000 clones, with approximately 90% occurring once and the leading ten covering about 5%. The material sequenced was peripheral blood. The receptors shown here come from a middle-aged woman with acute or convalescent COVID-19.

The J gene is TRBJ2-5, the V gene TRBV2; 11 bases agree with TRBD1. The V gene end was trimmed by 7 bases and the J gene end by 5 bases; junction bases not matched to a gene: 12. CDR3 length: 16 residues. The germline gives CDR1 SNHLY, CDR2 FYNNEI. The chain's CDR3 is CASTPGGGTGGETQYF. The CDR3 DNA reads TGTGCCAGCACCCCCGGGGGCGGGACAGGGGGGGAGACCCAGTACTTC.

The chain joins TRBV5-5 to TRBJ1-4, with 8 bases identical to TRBD1. CDR1 is SGHKS and CDR2 is YYEKEE in the germline V gene (reference sequence). This CDR3 region has 14 residues. The V and J ends lost 3 bases and 6 bases, in that order; junction bases with no gene match: 4. CDR3 region: CASSSGQAYEKLFF. The CDR3 DNA follows: TGTGCCAGCAGCTCGGGACAGGCCTATGAAAAACTGTTTTTT.